Below, 12 T cell receptor beta chains from the same sample are listed, as sequenced in a study of CD8+CD57+ T cells in acquired aplastic anemia. The use of genomic DNA as template underpinned the TCR beta VDJ and CDR3 profiling. Via MiXCR, TCRdb re-called the reads, giving one row per CDR3 protein. The table has about 120,000 distinct CDR3 sequences, 50% to 60% seen once. Those patients picked for sequencing had displayed CD8+CD57+ cell expansion on flow cytometry. The sample comprised sorted CD4+, CD8+, or CD8+CD57+ T cells (not recorded which) from PBMCs. These receptors all stem from a human donor with aplastic anemia.

The chain carries TRBV4-1 and TRBJ1-1; D is ambiguous. The ends were cut back, 4 bases at V and 6 bases at J, with 15 bases in the middle. This CDR3 is built from 14 residues. In germline, CDR1 is MGHRA, CDR2 YSYEKL. CDR3 amino acids: CASSRDTAGAEAFF. CDR3 nucleotide sequence: TGCGCCAGCAGCCGCGACACAGCTGGGGCTGAAGCTTTCTTT.

The table lists this clonotype with many counts. The CDR3 coding sequence is TGTGCCAGCAGCTTAGGCGGGATCGCCCTATACAATGAGCAGTTCTTC. Residues: CASSLGGIALYNEQFF. The V call is TRBV7-2, the J call TRBJ2-1, with a weak D call TRBD2 (6 bases). V was pared by 1 base and J by 4 bases, with 14 bases between. From germline, CDR1 is SGHTA and CDR2 FQGNSA. The CDR3 has 16 amino acids.

The chain carries TRBV25-1 and TRBJ1-1; no reliable D call. The CDR3 spans 11 residues. Trimming cost V 8 bases and J 6 bases, with 10 bases left between them. Germline V gene sequence: CDR1 MGHDK, CDR2 SYGVNS. The CDR3 here is CASVVGAEAFF. The CDR3 region has the DNA TGTGCCAGCGTTGTAGGAGCTGAAGCTTTCTTT.

The chain combines TRBV10-2 with TRBJ2-1; 11 bases fit TRBD2. Germline loops: CDR1 WSHSY, CDR2 SAAADI. The V gene end was trimmed by 5 bases and the J gene end by 3 bases; junction bases not matched to a gene: 6. CDR3 size: 16 residues. In nucleotides, the CDR3 is TGCGCCAGCAGTCAACTAGCGGGGGCGGACTACAATGAGCAGTTCTTC. It translates to CASSQLAGADYNEQFF.

This clonotype has just a few counts. CDR3 loop: CASSLRRRDPTDTQYF. In DNA form, the CDR3 reads TGCGCCAGCAGCTTGCGTCGGAGGGACCCCACAGATACGCAGTATTTT. The V and J genes are TRBV5-1 and TRBJ2-3; D perhaps matches TRBD2 (6 bases). V lost 1 base and J 2 bases, leaving 14 bases between the germline ends. The CDR3 spans 16 residues. Per the germline V gene, CDR1 is SGHRS and CDR2 is YFSETQ.

CDR3 region: CSLRERSYEQYF. In DNA, the CDR3 is TGCAGCTTGCGGGAGCGCTCCTACGAGCAGTACTTC. This rearrangement joins TRBV20-1 to TRBJ2-7, with 7 bases that match TRBD2. CDR1 and CDR2 from the germline V gene are DFQATT and SNEGSKA (reference sequence). This CDR3 has 12 amino acids.

This chain joins TRBV29-1 and TRBJ2-7, with D possibly matching TRBD2 (5 bases). The CDR3 runs 12 residues. Between the trimmed V and J ends, which lost 4 bases and 3 bases, there was a span of 10 bases. From germline, CDR1 is SQVTM and CDR2 ANQGSEA. This chain's CDR3 is CSVVDRDYEQYF. DNA of the CDR3: TGCAGCGTTGTCGACCGGGACTACGAGCAGTACTTC.

The genes are TRBV10-3 and TRBJ1-2; D is possibly TRBD1 (6 bases). V gave up 3 bases and J gave up 2 bases, with 16 bases separating them. The V gene's germline CDR1 is ENHRY and CDR2 SYGVKD. The CDR3 contains 16 residues. CDR3: CAISDYDRNSNYGYTF. The CDR3 DNA follows: TGTGCCATCAGTGACTACGACAGGAACTCAAACTATGGCTACACCTTC.

The genes are TRBV4-2 and TRBJ2-2; D possibly corresponds to TRBD2 (6 bases). The CDR3 loop spans 19 amino acids. V lost 0 bases and J 8 bases, leaving 25 bases between the germline ends. Per germline, CDR1 LGHNA and CDR2 YNFKEQ. The CDR3 DNA sequence: TGTGCCAGCAGCCAAGACGCCCGTGGGCTTAGCTCTGGGACTGGGGAGCTGTTTTTT. Its translation: CASSQDARGLSSGTGELFF.

This chain links TRBV6-1 with TRBJ2-7; D may be TRBD1 (6 bases). Trimming removed 6 bases from V and 2 bases from J, with 8 bases in between. The CDR3 extends over 12 amino acids. Germline values: CDR1 MNHNS, CDR2 SASEGT. The CDR3 DNA reads as TGTGCCAGCAGCAACAGGGCCTACGAGCAGTACTTC. As protein: CASSNRAYEQYF.

The chain carries TRBV20-1 and TRBJ2-3; 8 positions agree with TRBD2. Germline CDR1 and CDR2: DFQATT and SNEGSKA (reference sequence). The CDR3 runs to 14 residues. Trimming at V came to 3 bases and at J to 1 base, leaving 3 bases not matched to a gene. The CDR3 loop reads CSASRGGRTDTQYF. The CDR3 bases are TGCAGTGCTAGTCGGGGGGGACGCACAGATACGCAGTATTTT.

This clonotype has a count of ten or more. The rearrangement joins TRBV11-2 to TRBJ2-7; D call uncertain. Trimming took 0 bases from V and 5 from J, leaving 5 bases between them. The germline V gene encodes CDR1 SGHAT and CDR2 FQNNGV. The CDR3 is made up of 12 amino acids. CDR3 sequence reads: CASSLEVHEQYF. The CDR3, as DNA: TGTGCCAGCAGCTTAGAGGTGCACGAGCAGTACTTC.